This section outlines one T cell receptor (beta chain) sequence together with its context. An end of the junction does not agree with germline; a read error may underlie this. Generated by immunoSEQ multiplex PCR, the TCRdb table keeps only in-frame clones and is missing some. The repertoire holds 150,000 to 200,000 clones, with just under 85% as singletons. The V gene's germline CDR1 is SSHAT and CDR2 FNYEAQ (reference sequence). The CDR3 length is 15 residues. The data derive from a study of cytomegalovirus exposure and HLA in healthy donors. This clonotype was obtained from a man younger than 40 in good health and CMV-seropositive. The V and J genes are TRBV7-7 and TRBJ2-1, with TRBD2 matching over 14 bases. Sequencing used PBMCs. The CDR3 loop reads CASSLTSGGAHEQFF. CDR3 in DNA: TGTGCTAGCAGCTTGACTAGCGGGGGGGCGCATGAGCAGTTCTTC.